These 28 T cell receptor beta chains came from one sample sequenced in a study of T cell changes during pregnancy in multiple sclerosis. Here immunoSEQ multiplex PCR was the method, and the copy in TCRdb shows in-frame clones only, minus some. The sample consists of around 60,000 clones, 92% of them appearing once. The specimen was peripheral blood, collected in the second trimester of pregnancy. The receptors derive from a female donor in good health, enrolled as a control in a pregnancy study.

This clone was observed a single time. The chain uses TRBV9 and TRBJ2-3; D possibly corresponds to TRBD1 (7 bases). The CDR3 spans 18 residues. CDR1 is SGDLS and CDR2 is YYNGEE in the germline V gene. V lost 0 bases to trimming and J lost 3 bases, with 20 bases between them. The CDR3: CASSVEGRGTGQTDTQYF. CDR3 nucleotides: TGTGCCAGCAGCGTAGAGGGTCGGGGGACGGGACAGACAGATACGCAGTATTTT.

This chain's CDR3 is CASSEILETQYF. The DNA of the CDR3 is TGTGCCAGCAGTGAAATACTAGAGACCCAGTACTTC. The rearrangement links TRBV6-1 to TRBJ2-5; D is unresolved. The CDR3 runs to 12 residues. Germline assignment: CDR1 MNHNS and CDR2 SASEGT. V lost 2 bases and J 4 bases, leaving 5 bases between the germline ends.

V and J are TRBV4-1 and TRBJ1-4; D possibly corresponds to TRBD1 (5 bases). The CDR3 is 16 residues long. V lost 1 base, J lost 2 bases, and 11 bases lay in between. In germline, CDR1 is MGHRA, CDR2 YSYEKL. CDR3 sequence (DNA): TGCGCCAGCAGCCAAGTAAAGGGGTTTACTAATGAAAAACTGTTTTTT. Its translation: CASSQVKGFTNEKLFF.

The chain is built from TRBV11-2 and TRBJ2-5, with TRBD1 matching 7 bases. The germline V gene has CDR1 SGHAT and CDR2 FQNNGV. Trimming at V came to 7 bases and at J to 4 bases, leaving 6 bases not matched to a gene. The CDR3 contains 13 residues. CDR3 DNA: TGTGCCAGCACCCAGGGGGTGGGAGAGACCCAGTACTTC. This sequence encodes CASTQGVGETQYF.

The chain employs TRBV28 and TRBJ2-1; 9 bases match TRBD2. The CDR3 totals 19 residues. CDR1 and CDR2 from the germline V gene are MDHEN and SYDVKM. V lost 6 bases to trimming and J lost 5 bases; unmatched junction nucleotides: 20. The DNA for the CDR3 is TGTGCCAGCAGCCCCCCTCTGGGTGGAGCTAGCGGGATGAACAATGAGCAGTTCTTC. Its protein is CASSPPLGGASGMNNEQFF.

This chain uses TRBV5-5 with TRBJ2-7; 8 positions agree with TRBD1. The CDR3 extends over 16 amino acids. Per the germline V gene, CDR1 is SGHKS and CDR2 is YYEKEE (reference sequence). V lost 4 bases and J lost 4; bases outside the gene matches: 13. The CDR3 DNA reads TGTGCCAGCAGCACCCAGGGGGCGGTGGGTTCTTACGAGCAGTACTTC. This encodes CASSTQGAVGSYEQYF.

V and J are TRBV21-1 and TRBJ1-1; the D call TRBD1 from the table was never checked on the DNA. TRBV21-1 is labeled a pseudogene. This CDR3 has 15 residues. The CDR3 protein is CASSKQVRVNTEAFF. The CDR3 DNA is TGTGCCAGCAGCAAACAGGTCAGGGTTAACACTGAAGCTTTCTTT.

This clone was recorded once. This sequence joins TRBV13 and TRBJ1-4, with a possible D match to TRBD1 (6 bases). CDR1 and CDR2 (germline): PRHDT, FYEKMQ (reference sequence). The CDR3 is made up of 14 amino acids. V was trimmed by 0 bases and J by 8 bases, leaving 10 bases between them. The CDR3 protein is CASSLGRGGEKLFF. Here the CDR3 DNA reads TGTGCCAGCAGCTTAGGCCGGGGGGGCGAAAAACTGTTTTTT. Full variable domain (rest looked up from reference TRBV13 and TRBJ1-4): AAGVIQSPRHLIKEKRETATLKCYPIPRHDTVYWYQQGPGQDPQFLISFYEKMQSDKGSIPDRFSAQQFSDYHSELNMSSLELGDSALYFCASSLGRGGEKLFFGSGTQLSVL.

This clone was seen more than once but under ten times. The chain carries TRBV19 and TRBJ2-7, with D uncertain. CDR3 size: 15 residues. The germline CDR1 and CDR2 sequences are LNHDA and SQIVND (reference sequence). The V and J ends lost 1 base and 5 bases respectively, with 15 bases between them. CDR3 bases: TGTGCCAGTAGTATAGTGTGGAGTCCTCCCAACGAGCAGTACTTC. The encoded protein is CASSIVWSPPNEQYF. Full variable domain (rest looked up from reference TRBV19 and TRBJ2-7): DGGITQSPKYLFRKEGQNVTLSCEQNLNHDAMYWYRQDPGQGLRLIYYSQIVNDFQKGDIAEGYSVSREKKESFPLTVTSAQKNPTAFYLCASSIVWSPPNEQYFGPGTRLTVT.

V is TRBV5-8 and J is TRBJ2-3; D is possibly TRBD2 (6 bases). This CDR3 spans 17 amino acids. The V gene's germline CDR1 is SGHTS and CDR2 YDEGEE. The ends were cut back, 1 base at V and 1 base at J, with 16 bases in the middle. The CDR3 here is CASSLRVRGAGTDTQYF. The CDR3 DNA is TGTGCCAGCAGCTTGAGGGTGCGGGGAGCTGGCACAGATACGCAGTATTTT. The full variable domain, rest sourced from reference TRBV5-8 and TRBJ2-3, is EAGVTQSPTHLIKTRGQQATLRCSPISGHTSVYWYQQALGLGLQFLLWYDEGEERNRGNFPPRFSGRQFPNYSSELNVNALELEDSALYLCASSLRVRGAGTDTQYFGPGTRLTVL.

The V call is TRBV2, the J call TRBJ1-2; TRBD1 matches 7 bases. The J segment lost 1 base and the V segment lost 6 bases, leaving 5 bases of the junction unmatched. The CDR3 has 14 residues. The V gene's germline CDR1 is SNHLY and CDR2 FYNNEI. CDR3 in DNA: TGTGCCAGCAGAGACAGGGTTCGTAACTATGGCTACACCTTC. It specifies CASRDRVRNYGYTF.

DNA of the CDR3: TGTGCCAGCAGCGGGCTTGCAAACACCATATATTTT. This encodes CASSGLANTIYF. The chain has TRBV7-8 and TRBJ1-3; D is undetermined. The CDR3 has 12 residues. V was cut by 5 bases and J by 6 bases, with 8 bases left in between. From germline, CDR1 is SGHVS and CDR2 FQNEAQ.

CDR3 region: CASRRGRNTEAFF. CDR3 coding DNA: TGTGCCAGCAGGAGGGGGCGCAACACTGAAGCTTTCTTT. This chain joins TRBV6-1 and TRBJ1-1; 7 bases agree with TRBD1. V was clipped by 6 bases and J by 2 bases; unmatched bases: 3. This CDR3 spans 13 amino acids. Germline V gene lookup returns CDR1 MNHNS and CDR2 SASEGT.

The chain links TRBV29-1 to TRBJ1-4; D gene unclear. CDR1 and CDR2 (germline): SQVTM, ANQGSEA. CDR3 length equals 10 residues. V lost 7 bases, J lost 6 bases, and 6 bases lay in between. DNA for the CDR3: TGCAGCGCCTCGGATGAAAAACTGTTTTTT. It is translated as CSASDEKLFF. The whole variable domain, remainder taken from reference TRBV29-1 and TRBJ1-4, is SAVISQKPSRDICQRGTSLTIQCQVDSQVTMMFWYRQQPGQSLTLIATANQGSEATYESGFVIDKFPISRPNLTFSTLTVSNMSPEDSSIYLCSASDEKLFFGSGTQLSVL.

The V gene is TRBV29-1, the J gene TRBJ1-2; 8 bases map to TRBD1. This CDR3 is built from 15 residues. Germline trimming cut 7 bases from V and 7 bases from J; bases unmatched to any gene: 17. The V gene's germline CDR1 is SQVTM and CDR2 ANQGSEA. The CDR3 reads CSALTGDSDRGGYTF. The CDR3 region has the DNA TGCAGCGCCCTGACAGGGGACTCAGATAGGGGTGGCTACACCTTC.

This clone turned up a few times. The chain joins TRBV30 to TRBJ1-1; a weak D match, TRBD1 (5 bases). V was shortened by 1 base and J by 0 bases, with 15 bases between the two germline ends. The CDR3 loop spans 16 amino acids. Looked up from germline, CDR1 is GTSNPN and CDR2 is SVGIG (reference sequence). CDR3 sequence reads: CAWSGGGGVMNTEAFF. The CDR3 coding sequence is TGTGCCTGGAGTGGAGGAGGAGGGGTGATGAACACTGAAGCTTTCTTT.

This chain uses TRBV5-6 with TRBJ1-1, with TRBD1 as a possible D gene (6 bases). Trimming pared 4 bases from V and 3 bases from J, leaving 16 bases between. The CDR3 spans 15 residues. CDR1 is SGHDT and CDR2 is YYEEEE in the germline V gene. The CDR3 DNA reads TGTGCCAGCAGCGCGGCTACCCAGGGGCACACTGAAGCTTTCTTT. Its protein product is CASSAATQGHTEAFF.

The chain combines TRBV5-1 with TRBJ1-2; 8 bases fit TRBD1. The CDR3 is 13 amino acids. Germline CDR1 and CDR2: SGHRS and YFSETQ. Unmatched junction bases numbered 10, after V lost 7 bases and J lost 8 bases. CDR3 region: CASGKTGVNGYTF. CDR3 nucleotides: TGCGCCAGCGGTAAGACAGGGGTAAACGGCTACACCTTC.

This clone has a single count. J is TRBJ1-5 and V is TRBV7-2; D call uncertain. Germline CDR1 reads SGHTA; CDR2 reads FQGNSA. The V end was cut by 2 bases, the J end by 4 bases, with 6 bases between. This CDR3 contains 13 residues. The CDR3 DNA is TGTGCCAGCAGCTTATCAGCGAATCAGCCCCAGCATTTT. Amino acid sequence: CASSLSANQPQHF. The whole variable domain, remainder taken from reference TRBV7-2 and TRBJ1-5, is GAGVSQSPSNKVTEKGKDVELRCDPISGHTALYWYRQSLGQGLEFLIYFQGNSAPDKSGLPSDRFSAERTGGSVSTLTIQRTQQEDSAVYLCASSLSANQPQHFGDGTRLSIL.

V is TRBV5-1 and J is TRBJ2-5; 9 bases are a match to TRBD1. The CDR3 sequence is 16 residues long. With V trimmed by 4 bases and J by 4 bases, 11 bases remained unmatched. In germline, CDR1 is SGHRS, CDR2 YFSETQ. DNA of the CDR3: TGCGCCAGCAGCGCCATACAGGGGGCGACGGCAGAGACCCAGTACTTC. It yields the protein CASSAIQGATAETQYF. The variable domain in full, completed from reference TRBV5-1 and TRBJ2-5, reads KAGVTQTPRYLIKTRGQQVTLSCSPISGHRSVSWYQQTPGQGLQFLFEYFSETQRNKGNFPGRFSGRQFSNSRSEMNVSTLELGDSALYLCASSAIQGATAETQYFGPGTRLLVL.

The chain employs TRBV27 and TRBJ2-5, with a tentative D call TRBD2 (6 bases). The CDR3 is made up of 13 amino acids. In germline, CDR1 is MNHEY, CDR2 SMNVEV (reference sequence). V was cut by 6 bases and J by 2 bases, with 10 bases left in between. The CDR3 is CASSLRGQETQYF. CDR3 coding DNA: TGTGCCAGCAGCCTTCGGGGGCAAGAGACCCAGTACTTC.

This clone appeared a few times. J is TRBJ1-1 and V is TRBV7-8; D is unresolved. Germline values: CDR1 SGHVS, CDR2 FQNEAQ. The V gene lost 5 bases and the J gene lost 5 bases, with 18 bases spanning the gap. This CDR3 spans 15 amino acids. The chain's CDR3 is CASSLVAGLGTEAFF. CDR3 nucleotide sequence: TGTGCCAGCAGCCTGGTGGCGGGTCTCGGTACTGAAGCTTTCTTT.

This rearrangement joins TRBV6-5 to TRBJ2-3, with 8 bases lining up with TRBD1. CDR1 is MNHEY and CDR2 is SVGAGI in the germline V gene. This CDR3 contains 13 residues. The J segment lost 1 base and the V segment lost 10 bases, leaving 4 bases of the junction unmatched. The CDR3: CATMTGGTDTQYF. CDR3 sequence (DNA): TGTGCCACCATGACAGGGGGCACAGATACGCAGTATTTT.

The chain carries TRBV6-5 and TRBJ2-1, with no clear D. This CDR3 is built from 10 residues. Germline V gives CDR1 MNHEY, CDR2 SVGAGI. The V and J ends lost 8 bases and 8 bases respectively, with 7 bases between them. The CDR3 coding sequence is TGTGCCAGCGGCCCAGATGAGCAGTTCTTC. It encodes CASGPDEQFF.

The CDR3: CATSSRMYRGYTF. The CDR3 DNA reads TGTGCCACCAGTAGCCGTATGTACAGGGGCTACACCTTC. The chain recombines TRBV15 with TRBJ1-2; D perhaps matches TRBD1 (5 bases). With 6 bases removed from V and 8 bases from J, the gap between germline ends came to 16 bases. The CDR3 contains 13 residues. The germline V gene has CDR1 LNHNV and CDR2 YYDKDF (reference sequence).

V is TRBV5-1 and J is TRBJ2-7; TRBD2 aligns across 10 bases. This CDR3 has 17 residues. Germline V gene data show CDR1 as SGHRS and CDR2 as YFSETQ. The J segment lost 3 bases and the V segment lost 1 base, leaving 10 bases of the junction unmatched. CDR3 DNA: TGCGCCAGCAGCTTGTTAACTAGCGGGGCTCACATCTACGAGCAGTACTTC. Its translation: CASSLLTSGAHIYEQYF.

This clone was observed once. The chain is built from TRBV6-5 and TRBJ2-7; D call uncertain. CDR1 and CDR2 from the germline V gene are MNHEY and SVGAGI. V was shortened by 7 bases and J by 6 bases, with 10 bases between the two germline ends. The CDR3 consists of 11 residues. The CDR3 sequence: CASTIYGEQYF. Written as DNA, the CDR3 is TGTGCCAGCACTATTTATGGCGAGCAGTACTTC.

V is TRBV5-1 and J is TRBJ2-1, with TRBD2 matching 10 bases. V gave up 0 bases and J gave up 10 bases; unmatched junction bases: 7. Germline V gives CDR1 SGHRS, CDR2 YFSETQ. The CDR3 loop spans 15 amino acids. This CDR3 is CASSLAAGGLREQFF. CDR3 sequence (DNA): TGCGCCAGCAGCTTGGCAGCGGGGGGGCTGAGGGAGCAGTTCTTC.